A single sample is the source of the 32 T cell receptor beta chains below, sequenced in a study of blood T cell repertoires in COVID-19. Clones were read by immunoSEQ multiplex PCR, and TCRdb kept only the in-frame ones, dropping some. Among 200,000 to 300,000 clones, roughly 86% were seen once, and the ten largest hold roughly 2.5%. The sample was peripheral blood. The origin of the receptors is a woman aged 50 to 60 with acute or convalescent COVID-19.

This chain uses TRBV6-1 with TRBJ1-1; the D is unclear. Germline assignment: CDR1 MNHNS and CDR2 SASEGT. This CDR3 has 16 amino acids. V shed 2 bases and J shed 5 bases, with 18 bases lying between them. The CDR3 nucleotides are TGTGCCAGCAGTGAATTAGCGGCGCGGGGTCGGACTGAAGCTTTCTTT. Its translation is CASSELAARGRTEAFF.

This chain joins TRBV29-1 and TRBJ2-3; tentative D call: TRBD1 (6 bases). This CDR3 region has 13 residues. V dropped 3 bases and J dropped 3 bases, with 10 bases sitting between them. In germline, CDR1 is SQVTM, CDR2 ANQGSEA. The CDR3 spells CSVDGQGTDTQYF. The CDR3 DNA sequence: TGCAGCGTTGACGGGCAGGGGACAGATACGCAGTATTTT.

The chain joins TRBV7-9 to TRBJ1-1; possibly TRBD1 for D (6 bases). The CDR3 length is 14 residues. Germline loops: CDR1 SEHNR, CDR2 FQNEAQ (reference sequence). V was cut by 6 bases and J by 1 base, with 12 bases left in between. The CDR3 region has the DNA TGTGCCAGCAGTCTACAGGGCTCGAACACTGAAGCTTTCTTT. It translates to CASSLQGSNTEAFF. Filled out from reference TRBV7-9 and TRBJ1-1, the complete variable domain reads DTGVSQNPRHKITKRGQNVTFRCDPISEHNRLYWYRQTLGQGPEFLTYFQNEAQLEKSRLLSDRFSAERPKGSFSTLEIQRTEQGDSAMYLCASSLQGSNTEAFFGQGTRLTVV.

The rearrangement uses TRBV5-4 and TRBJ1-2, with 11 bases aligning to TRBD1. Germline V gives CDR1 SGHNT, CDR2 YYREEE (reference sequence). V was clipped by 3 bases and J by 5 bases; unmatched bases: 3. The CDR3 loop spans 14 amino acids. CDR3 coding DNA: TGTGCCAGCAGCTACCGGGACAGGGGGTATGGCTACACCTTC. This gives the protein CASSYRDRGYGYTF. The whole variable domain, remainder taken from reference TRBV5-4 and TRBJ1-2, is ETGVTQSPTHLIKTRGQQVTLRCSSQSGHNTVSWYQQALGQGPQFIFQYYREEENGRGNFPPRFSGLQFPNYSSELNVNALELDDSALYLCASSYRDRGYGYTFGSGTRLTVV.

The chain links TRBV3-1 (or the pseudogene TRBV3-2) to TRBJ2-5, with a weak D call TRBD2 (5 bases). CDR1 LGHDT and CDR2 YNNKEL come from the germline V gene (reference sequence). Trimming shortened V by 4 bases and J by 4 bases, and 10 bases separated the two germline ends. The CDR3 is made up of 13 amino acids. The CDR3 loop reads CASSPRAVETQYF. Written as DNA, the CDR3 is TGTGCCAGCAGCCCGAGGGCGGTAGAGACCCAGTACTTC.

CDR3 nucleotides: TGTGCCAGCAGTCAATATTTAACAGACAATGAGCAGTTCTTC. This encodes CASSQYLTDNEQFF. The V and J genes are TRBV27 and TRBJ2-1; D ambiguous. Germline loops: CDR1 MNHEY, CDR2 SMNVEV (reference sequence). The CDR3 covers 14 residues. The V end lost 5 bases, the J end lost 5 bases, and 13 bases lay between the germline ends.

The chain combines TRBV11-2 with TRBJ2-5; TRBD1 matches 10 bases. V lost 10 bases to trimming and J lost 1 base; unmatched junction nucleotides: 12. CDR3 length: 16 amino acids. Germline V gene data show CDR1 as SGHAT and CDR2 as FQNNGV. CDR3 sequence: CATSGSRDRGQETQYF. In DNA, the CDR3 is TGTGCCACCAGTGGGTCCCGGGACAGGGGCCAAGAGACCCAGTACTTC.

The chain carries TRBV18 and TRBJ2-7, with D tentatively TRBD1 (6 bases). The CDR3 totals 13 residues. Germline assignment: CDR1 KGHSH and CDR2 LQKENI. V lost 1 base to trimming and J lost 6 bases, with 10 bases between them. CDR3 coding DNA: TGTGCCAGCTCACCACAACAGGGATTCGAGCAGTACTTC. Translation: CASSPQQGFEQYF. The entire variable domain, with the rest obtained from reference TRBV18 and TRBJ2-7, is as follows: NAGVMQNPRHLVRRRGQEARLRCSPMKGHSHVYWYRQLPEEGLKFMVYLQKENIIDESGMPKERFSAEFPKEGPSILRIQQVVRGDSAAYFCASSPQQGFEQYFGPGTRLTVT.

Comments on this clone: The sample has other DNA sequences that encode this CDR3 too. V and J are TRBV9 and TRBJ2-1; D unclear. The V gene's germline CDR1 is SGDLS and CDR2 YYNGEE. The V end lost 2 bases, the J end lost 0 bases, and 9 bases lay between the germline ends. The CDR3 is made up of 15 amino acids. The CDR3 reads CASSVGGGSYNEQFF. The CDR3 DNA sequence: TGTGCCAGCAGCGTCGGCGGCGGCTCCTACAATGAGCAGTTCTTC.

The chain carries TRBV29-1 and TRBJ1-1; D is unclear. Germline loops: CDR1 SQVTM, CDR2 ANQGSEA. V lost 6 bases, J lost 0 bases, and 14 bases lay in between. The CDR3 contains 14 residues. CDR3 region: CSVAGGAMNTEAFF. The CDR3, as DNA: TGCAGCGTCGCGGGAGGAGCTATGAACACTGAAGCTTTCTTT.

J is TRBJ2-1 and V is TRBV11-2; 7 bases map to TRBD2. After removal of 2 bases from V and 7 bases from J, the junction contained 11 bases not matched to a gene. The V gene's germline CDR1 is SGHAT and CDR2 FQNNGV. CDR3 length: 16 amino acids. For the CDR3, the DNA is TGTGCCAGCAGCTTAAGGCTGGGGAGGGCCGTGAATGAGCAGTTCTTC. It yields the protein CASSLRLGRAVNEQFF.

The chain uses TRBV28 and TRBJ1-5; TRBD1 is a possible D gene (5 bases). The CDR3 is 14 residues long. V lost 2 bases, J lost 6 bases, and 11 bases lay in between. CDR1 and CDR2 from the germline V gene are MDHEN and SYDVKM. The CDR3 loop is CASSLGRDSQPQHF. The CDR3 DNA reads TGTGCCAGCAGTTTAGGCAGGGATAGTCAGCCCCAGCATTTT.

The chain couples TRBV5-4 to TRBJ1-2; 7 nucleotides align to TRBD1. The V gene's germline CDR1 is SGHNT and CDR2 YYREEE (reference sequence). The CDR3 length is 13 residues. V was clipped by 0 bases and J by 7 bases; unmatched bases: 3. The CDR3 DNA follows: TGTGCCAGCAGCTTGGACAGGGGATTTGGCTACACCTTC. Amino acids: CASSLDRGFGYTF.

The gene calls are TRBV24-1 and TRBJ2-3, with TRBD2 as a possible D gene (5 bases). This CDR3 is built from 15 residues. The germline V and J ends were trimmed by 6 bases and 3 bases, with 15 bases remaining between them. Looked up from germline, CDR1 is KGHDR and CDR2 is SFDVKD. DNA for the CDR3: TGTGCCACCAGTTTGGTCGGCGGGTCAACAGATACGCAGTATTTT. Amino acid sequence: CATSLVGGSTDTQYF.

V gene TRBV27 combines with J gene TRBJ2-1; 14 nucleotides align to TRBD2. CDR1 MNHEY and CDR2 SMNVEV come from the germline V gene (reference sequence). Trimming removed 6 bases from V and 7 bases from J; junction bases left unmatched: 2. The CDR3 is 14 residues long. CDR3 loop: CASRGLAGENEQFF. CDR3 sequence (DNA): TGTGCCAGCAGGGGACTAGCGGGAGAGAATGAGCAGTTCTTC.

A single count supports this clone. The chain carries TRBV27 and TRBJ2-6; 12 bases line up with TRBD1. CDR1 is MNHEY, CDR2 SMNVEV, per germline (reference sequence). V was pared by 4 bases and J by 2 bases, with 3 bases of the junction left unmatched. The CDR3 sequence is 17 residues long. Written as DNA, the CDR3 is TGTGCCAGCAGTTGGGGACAGGGGGCCCCTGGGGCCAACGTCCTGACTTTC. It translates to CASSWGQGAPGANVLTF.

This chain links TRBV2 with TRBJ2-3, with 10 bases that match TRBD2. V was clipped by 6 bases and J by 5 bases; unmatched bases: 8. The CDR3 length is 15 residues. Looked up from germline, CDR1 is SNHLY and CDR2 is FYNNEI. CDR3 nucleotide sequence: TGTGCCAGCAGCAGGGGGACTAGCGTCCAAGATACGCAGTATTTT. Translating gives CASSRGTSVQDTQYF.

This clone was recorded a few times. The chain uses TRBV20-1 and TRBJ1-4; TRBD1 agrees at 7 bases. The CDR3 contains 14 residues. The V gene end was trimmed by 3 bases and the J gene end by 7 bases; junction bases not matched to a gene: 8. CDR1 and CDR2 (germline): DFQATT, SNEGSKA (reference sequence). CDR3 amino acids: CSASWAGGSEKLFF. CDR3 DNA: TGCAGTGCTAGTTGGGCAGGGGGTAGTGAAAAACTGTTTTTT.

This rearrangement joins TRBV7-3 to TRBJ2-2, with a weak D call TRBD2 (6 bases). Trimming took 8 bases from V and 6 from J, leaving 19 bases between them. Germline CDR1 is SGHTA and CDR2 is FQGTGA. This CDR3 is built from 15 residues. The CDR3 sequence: CASSAGKGRSGELFF. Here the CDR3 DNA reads TGTGCCAGCTCCGCGGGGAAAGGGCGGTCCGGGGAGCTGTTTTTT.

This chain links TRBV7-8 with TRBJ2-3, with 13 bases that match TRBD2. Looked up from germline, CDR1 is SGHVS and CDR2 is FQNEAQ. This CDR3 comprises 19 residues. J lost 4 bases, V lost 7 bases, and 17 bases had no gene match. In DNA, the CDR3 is TGTGCCAGCAAGTTCTCCCAAGGACTAGCGGGAGCGGAGTCAGATACGCAGTATTTT. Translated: CASKFSQGLAGAESDTQYF. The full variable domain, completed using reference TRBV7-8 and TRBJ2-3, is GAGVSQSPRYKVAKRGQDVALRCDPISGHVSLFWYQQALGQGPEFLTYFQNEAQLDKSGLPSDRFFAERPEGSVSTLKIQRTQQEDSAVYLCASKFSQGLAGAESDTQYFGPGTRLTVL.

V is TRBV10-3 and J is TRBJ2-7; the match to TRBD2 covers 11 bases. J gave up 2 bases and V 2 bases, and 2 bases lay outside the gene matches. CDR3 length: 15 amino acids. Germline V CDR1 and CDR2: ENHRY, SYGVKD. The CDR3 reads CAISEGTSGAYEQYF. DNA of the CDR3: TGTGCCATCAGTGAGGGGACTAGCGGAGCCTACGAGCAGTACTTC.

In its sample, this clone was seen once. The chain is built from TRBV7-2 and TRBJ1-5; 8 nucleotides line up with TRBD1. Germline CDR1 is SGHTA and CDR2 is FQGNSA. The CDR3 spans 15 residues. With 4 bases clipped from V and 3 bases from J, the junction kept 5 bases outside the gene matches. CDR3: CASSSTGAFNQPQHF. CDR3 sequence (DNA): TGTGCCAGCAGCTCGACAGGGGCCTTCAATCAGCCCCAGCATTTT.

The CDR3 DNA follows: TGTGCCAGCAGACCCCCGGGACTTCACACAGATACGCAGTATTTT. Translating it yields CASRPPGLHTDTQYF. V and J are TRBV28 and TRBJ2-3; possibly TRBD2 for D (6 bases). The CDR3 runs 15 residues. V lost 6 bases and J 2 bases, leaving 15 bases between the germline ends. The germline V gene has CDR1 MDHEN and CDR2 SYDVKM. Variable domain in full (rest from reference TRBV28 and TRBJ2-3): DVKVTQSSRYLVKRTGEKVFLECVQDMDHENMFWYRQDPGLGLRLIYFSYDVKMKEKGDIPEGYSVSREKKERFSLILESASTNQTSMYLCASRPPGLHTDTQYFGPGTRLTVL.

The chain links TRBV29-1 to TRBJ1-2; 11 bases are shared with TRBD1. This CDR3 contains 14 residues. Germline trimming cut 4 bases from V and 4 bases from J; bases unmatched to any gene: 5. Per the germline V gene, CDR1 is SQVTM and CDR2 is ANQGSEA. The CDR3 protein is CSVVGDRGSYGYTF. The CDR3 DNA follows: TGCAGCGTTGTAGGGGACAGGGGGAGCTATGGCTACACCTTC.

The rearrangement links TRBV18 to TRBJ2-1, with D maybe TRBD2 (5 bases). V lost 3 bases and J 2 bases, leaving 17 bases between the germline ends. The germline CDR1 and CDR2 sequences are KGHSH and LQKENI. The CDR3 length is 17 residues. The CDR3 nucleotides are TGTGCCAGCTCACCCGGCCTTGGGAGACGGCCCTACAATGAGCAGTTCTTC. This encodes CASSPGLGRRPYNEQFF.

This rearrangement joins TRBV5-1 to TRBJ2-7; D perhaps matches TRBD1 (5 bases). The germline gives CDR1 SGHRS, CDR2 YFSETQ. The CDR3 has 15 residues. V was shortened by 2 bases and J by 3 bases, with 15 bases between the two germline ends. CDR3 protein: CASSLVRTSLYEQYF. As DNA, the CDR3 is TGCGCCAGCAGCTTAGTGAGGACATCACTCTACGAGCAGTACTTC.

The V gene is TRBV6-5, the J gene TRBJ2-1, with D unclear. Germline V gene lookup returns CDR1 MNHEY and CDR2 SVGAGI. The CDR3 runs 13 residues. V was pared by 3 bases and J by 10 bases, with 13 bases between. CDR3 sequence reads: CASSYSPLGEQFF. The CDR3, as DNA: TGTGCCAGCAGTTATAGCCCCCTTGGGGAGCAGTTCTTC.

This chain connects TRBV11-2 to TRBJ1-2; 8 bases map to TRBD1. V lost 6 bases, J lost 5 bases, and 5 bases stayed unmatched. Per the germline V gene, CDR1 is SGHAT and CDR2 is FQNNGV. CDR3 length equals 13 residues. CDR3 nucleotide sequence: TGTGCCAGCAGGTCACAGGGGGAGTATGGCTACACCTTC. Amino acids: CASRSQGEYGYTF.

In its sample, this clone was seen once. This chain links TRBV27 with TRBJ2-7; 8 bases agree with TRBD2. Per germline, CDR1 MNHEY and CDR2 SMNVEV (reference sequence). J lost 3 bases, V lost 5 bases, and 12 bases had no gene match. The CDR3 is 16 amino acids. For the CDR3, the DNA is TGTGCCAGCAGTCGACCTCCCGGGACTAGATACTACGAGCAGTACTTC. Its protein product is CASSRPPGTRYYEQYF.

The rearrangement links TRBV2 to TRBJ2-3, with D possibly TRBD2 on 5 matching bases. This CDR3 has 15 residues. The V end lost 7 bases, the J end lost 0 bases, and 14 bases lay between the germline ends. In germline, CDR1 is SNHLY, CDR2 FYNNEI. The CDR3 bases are TGTGCCAGCACCCGGTCTGGCGGGAGCACAGATACGCAGTATTTT. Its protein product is CASTRSGGSTDTQYF.

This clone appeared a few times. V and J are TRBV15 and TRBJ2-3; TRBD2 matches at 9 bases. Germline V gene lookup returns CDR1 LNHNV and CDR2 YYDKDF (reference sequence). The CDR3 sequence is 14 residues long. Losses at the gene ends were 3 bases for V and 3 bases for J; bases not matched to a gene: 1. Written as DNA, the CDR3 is TGTGCCACCAGCAGGAGCGGGAGGACAGATACGCAGTATTTT. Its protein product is CATSRSGRTDTQYF.

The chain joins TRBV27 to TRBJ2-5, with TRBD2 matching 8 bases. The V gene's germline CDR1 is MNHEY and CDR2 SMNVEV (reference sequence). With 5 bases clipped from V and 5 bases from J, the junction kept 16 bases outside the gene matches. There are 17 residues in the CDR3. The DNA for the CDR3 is TGTGCCAGCAGTCTTGGATTAAGCGGGAGTAGTCAGGAGACCCAGTACTTC. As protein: CASSLGLSGSSQETQYF.